This TCR beta chain was observed in a study of blood T cell repertoires in COVID-19. Study-level background: The United States, Italy and Spain were the sources of the acute and convalescent COVID-19 samples. PBMCs, B-cell-depleted T cells, or T cells were the source of the cDNA or gDNA that made up the material.

The CDR3 extends over 15 amino acids. V dropped 7 bases and J dropped 7 bases, with 20 bases sitting between them. Germline values: CDR1 MDHEN, CDR2 SYDVKM. Authors' data handling: Amplifying reference gene primers gave estimates of nucleated cell counts. Profiling relied on immunoSEQ multiplex PCR, and the TCRdb table lists in-frame clones only, not all of them. The DNA gave D and trimming, while V, J and clone size come from that table. This table holds roughly 120,000 clones, around 80% found once. This receptor was obtained from an older woman with acute or convalescent COVID-19. Material: peripheral blood. The V call is TRBV28, the J call TRBJ1-5; D may be TRBD1 (5 bases). The CDR3 protein is CASTPPSGGWQPQHF. CDR3 coding DNA: TGTGCCAGCACCCCGCCCTCGGGGGGATGGCAGCCCCAGCATTTT.